This TCR beta chain was recorded in a study of blood T cells in healthy people across ages. Study-wide context: Through template switching, about one barcoded beta molecule was captured per two T cells, as measured in model experiments.

Study outcomes and limitations: Fewer expanded clones and more diversity marked long-lived versus aged donors.

This clonotype occurred a few times. What it recognizes is unknown. A J-beta primer mix and a sample-barcoded 5' primer were used in a second PCR of roughly 7 to 12 cycles. TCRdb passed the 5' RACE reads through MiXCR, listing each CDR3 protein once. The table shows about 1,800,000 distinct CDR3 sequences, with over 25% occurring only once. The length of the CDR3 is 17 residues. The germline V gene has CDR1 SGHTA and CDR2 FQGNSA. The V gene end was trimmed by 0 bases and the J gene end by 3 bases; junction bases not matched to a gene: 7. The TCR comes from a woman aged 25 to 39 in good health. Sequenced material: blood. The V gene is TRBV7-2, the J gene TRBJ2-5; 10 bases match TRBD2. The CDR3 region is CASSLALTSGKKETQYF. The CDR3 DNA follows: TGTGCCAGCAGCTTAGCGTTAACTAGCGGGAAGAAAGAGACCCAGTACTTC.